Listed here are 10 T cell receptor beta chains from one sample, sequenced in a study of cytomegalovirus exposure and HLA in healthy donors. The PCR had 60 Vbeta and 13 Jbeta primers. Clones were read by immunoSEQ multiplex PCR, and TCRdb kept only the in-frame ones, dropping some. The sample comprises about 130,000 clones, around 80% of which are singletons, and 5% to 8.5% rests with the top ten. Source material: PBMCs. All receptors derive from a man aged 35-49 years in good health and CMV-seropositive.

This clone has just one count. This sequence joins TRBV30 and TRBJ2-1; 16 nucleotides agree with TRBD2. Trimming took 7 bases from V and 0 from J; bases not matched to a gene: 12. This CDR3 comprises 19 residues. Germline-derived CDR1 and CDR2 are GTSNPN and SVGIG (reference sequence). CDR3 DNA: TGTGCCTACAAACTACGGGGACTAGCGGGGGGGAGCTCCTACAATGAGCAGTTCTTC. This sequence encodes CAYKLRGLAGGSSYNEQFF.

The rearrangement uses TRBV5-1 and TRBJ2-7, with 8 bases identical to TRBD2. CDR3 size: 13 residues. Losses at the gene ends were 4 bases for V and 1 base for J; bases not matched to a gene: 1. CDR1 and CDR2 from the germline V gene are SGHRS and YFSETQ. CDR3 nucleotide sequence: TGCGCCAGCAGCCCTAGCGGGTCCTACGAGCAGTACTTC. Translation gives CASSPSGSYEQYF. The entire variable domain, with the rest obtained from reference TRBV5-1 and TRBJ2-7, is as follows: KAGVTQTPRYLIKTRGQQVTLSCSPISGHRSVSWYQQTPGQGLQFLFEYFSETQRNKGNFPGRFSGRQFSNSRSEMNVSTLELGDSALYLCASSPSGSYEQYFGPGTRLTVT.

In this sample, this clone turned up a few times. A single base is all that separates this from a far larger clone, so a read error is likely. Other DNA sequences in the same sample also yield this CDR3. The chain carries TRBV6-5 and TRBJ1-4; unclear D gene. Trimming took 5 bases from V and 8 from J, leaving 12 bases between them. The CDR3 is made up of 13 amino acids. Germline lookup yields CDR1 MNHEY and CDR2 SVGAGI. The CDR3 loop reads CASSALKAEKLFF. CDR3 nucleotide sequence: TGTGCCAGCAGTGCCCTTAAAGCCGAAAAACTGTTTTTT.

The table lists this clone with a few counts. CDR3 coding DNA: TGTGCCAGCTCACCACCGGGGTCTAGCGGGAGCCGGGGCGAGCAGTACTTC. Encoded protein: CASSPPGSSGSRGEQYF. This chain connects TRBV18 to TRBJ2-7; 10 positions agree with TRBD2. Trimming took 0 bases from V and 6 from J; bases not matched to a gene: 11. Germline CDR1 is KGHSH and CDR2 is LQKENI. The CDR3 is 17 amino acids.

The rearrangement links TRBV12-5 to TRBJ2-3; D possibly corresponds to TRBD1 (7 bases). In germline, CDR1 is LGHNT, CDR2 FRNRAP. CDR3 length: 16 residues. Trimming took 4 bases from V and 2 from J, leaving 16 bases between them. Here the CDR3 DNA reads TGTGCTAGTGGTTCCCCGCGGGACAGAGCCACAGATACGCAGTATTTT. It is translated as CASGSPRDRATDTQYF.

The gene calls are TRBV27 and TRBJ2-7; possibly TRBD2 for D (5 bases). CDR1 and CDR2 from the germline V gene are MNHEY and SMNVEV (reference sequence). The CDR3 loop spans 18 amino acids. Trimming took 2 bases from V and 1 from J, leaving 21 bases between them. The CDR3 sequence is CASSLNRPRDGRSYEQYF. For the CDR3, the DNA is TGTGCCAGCAGTTTAAATAGGCCCCGGGATGGCAGATCCTACGAGCAGTACTTC.

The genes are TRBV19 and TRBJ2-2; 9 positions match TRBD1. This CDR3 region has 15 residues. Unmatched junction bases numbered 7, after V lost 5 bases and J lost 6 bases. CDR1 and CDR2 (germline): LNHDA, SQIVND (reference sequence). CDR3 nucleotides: TGTGCCAGTAGTCCAGCGGGACAGGGCTCCGGGGAGCTGTTTTTT. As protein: CASSPAGQGSGELFF. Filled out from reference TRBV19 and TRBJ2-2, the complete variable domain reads DGGITQSPKYLFRKEGQNVTLSCEQNLNHDAMYWYRQDPGQGLRLIYYSQIVNDFQKGDIAEGYSVSREKKESFPLTVTSAQKNPTAFYLCASSPAGQGSGELFFGEGSRLTVL.

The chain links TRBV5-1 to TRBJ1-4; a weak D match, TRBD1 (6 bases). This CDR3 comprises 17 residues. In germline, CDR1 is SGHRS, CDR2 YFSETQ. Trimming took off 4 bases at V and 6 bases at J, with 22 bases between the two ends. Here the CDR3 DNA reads TGCGCCAGCAGCCCCTCCTGGGTTAACAGGGCGGATGAAAAACTGTTTTTT. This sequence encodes CASSPSWVNRADEKLFF. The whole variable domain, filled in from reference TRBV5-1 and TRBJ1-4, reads KAGVTQTPRYLIKTRGQQVTLSCSPISGHRSVSWYQQTPGQGLQFLFEYFSETQRNKGNFPGRFSGRQFSNSRSEMNVSTLELGDSALYLCASSPSWVNRADEKLFFGSGTQLSVL.

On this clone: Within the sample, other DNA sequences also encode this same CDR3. CDR3 in DNA: TGTGCCAGTAGTATAGGGGGGCTGAACACTGAAGCTTTCTTT. It translates to CASSIGGLNTEAFF. The V and J genes are TRBV19 and TRBJ1-1; D perhaps matches TRBD1 (6 bases). Trimming took off 1 base at V and 0 bases at J, with 6 bases between the two ends. CDR1 and CDR2 from the germline V gene are LNHDA and SQIVND (reference sequence). The CDR3 runs to 14 residues.

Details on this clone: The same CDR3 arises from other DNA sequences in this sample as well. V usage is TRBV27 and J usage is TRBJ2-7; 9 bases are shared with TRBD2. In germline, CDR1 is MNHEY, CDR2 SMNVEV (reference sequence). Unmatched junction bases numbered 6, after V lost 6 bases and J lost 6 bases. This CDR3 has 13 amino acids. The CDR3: CASSYSGSGEQYF. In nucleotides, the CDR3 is TGTGCCAGCAGCTATAGCGGGAGCGGCGAGCAGTACTTC.